This T cell receptor (beta chain) was recorded in a study of T cell changes during pregnancy in multiple sclerosis. Method: immunoSEQ multiplex PCR; TCRdb's copy keeps in-frame clones and lacks some. Here the sample spans under 70,000 clones, 91% being singletons. CDR1 MDHEN and CDR2 SYDVKM come from the germline V gene. The CDR3 extends over 13 amino acids. J gave up 6 bases and V 6 bases, and 4 bases lay outside the gene matches. The TCR comes from a female donor in good health, enrolled as a control in a pregnancy study. The chain combines TRBV28 with TRBJ1-1, with 10 positions matching TRBD1. Sequenced here: peripheral blood, sampled in the third trimester of pregnancy. CDR3 loop: CASRATGGPEAFF. The CDR3 nucleotides read TGTGCCAGCAGGGCGACAGGGGGCCCTGAAGCTTTCTTT.